This is a list of T cell receptor beta chains from one sample in a study of Graves' ophthalmopathy and Graves' hyperthyroidism. TCRdb reprocessed the multiplex PCR reads with MiXCR, giving one entry per CDR3 protein. The sample consists of some 360,000 distinct CDR3 sequences, roughly a sixth of them appearing once. Sequenced input: peripheral blood. These TCRs come from an adult woman with stable Graves' hyperthyroidism. Both conserved end residues are part of each CDR3. The order of the fields is D gene, CDR3 length, J gene, V gene, clone size, CDR3 DNA, CDR3 protein. A D gene is named only where the DNA matches it firmly. Clone size is not always given. Where it is, it says once, few, many or a class for expanded clones.

NA | 12 | TRBJ2-7 | TRBV11-2 | many | TGTGCCAGCAGCCATGGCGTTGACGAGCAGTACTTC | CASSHGVDEQYF
NA | 16 | TRBJ2-2 | TRBV24-1 | many | TGTGCCACCAGTGATTCACGGCAGGGAGACACCGGGGAGCTGTTTTTT | CATSDSRQGDTGELFF
TRBD1 | 17 | TRBJ1-5 | TRBV4-1 | NA | TGCGCCAGCAGCCAAGTTGGTGGCAGGGGGCCGCGAAGGGCCCAGCATTTT | CASSQVGGRGPRRAQHF
TRBD1 | 14 | TRBJ1-5 | TRBV28 | many | TGTGCCAGTCAAACGGGACAGGGGACGGAGCCCCAGCATTTT | CASQTGQGTEPQHF
TRBD1 | 15 | TRBJ2-5 | TRBV7-6 | many | TGTGCCAGCAGCTTAGCGGACAGGGGGCTTGAGACCCAGTGCTTC | CASSLADRGLETQCF
NA | 12 | TRBJ1-2 | TRBV2 | many | TGTGCCGGTAGGAGTGGTGGCTATGGCTACACCTTC | CAGRSGGYGYTF
NA | 11 | TRBJ1-5 | TRBV12-3/TRBV12-4 | NA | TGTGCCAGCAGTTCGACAGGGCCCCAGCATTTT | CASSSTGPQHF
TRBD1 | 15 | TRBJ2-2 | TRBV12-3/TRBV12-4 | NA | TGTGCCAGCAGTATCCGGGACAGGGCCACCGGGGAGCTGTTTTTT | CASSIRDRATGELFF
TRBD1 | 15 | TRBJ1-2 | TRBV28 | NA | TGTGCCAGCAGTCGCGACAGGGAATCTCTCTATGGCTACACCTTC | CASSRDRESLYGYTF
NA | 15 | TRBJ2-3 | TRBV6-5 | NA | TGTGCCAGCAGTTACTCCCAGTCTAGCACAGATACGCAGTATTTT | CASSYSQSSTDTQYF
TRBD2 | 14 | TRBJ2-7 | TRBV12-3/TRBV12-4 | NA | TGTGCCAGCAGGCAGCCGGGACTAGGAGACGAGCAGTACTTC | CASRQPGLGDEQYF
NA | 13 | TRBJ1-1 | TRBV6-1 | many | TGTGCCACGTGGGTGGGAGAGAACACTGAAGCTTTCTTT | CATWVGENTEAFF
NA | 16 | TRBJ2-2 | TRBV11-2 | many | TGTGCCAGCAGGGGCAACAGCCTCCAGAACACCGGGGAGCTGTTTTTT | CASRGNSLQNTGELFF
NA | 14 | TRBJ2-1 | TRBV6-5 | many | TGTGCCAGCAGTTCCCCTGGGCGGGATAGTGAGCAGTTCTTC | CASSSPGRDSEQFF
TRBD1 | 17 | TRBJ2-2 | TRBV6-2/TRBV6-3 | many | TGTGCCAGCGAGCGCGCGACCGGGACAGACCTCACCGGGGAGCTGTTTTTT | CASERATGTDLTGELFF
NA | 14 | TRBJ1-5 | TRBV6-5 | many | TGTGCCAGCAACGAAATGAGGGGCGGGCAGCCCCAGCATTTT | CASNEMRGGQPQHF